These T cell receptor beta chains were read from a single sample in a study of beta chain features in type 1 diabetes. TCRdb's table, derived via immunoSEQ multiplex PCR, lists solely in-frame clones and lacks some. In the table there are about 650,000 clones, 12% of which are singletons. Input material: naive CD4+ T cells from blood. The receptor set was obtained from a man between 25 and 39 years old with type 1 diabetes. CDR3s include the opening cysteine and the closing phenylalanine or tryptophan. A D gene is named only where the DNA matches it firmly. Size values are once, few and many counts, or a class for expanded clones, and some rows have none.

TRBV29-1	-	TRBJ2-7	-	TGCAGCGTTGGACAGCCATCCTACGAGCAGTACTTC	CSVGQPSYEQYF
TRBV6-1	-	TRBJ1-6	-	TGTGCCAGCAGTCCACTCGGAGGGGGAGCTTCACCCCTCCACTTT	CASSPLGGGASPLHF
TRBV19	few	TRBJ2-1	TRBD2	TGTGCCAGTGCCCCCGGGGGGGCAAATGAGCAGTTCTTC	CASAPGGANEQFF
TRBV30	few	TRBJ1-3	-	TGTGCCTGGACCTACTATTCTGCCTTCAACTACTCTGGAAACACCATATATTTT	CAWTYYSAFNYSGNTIYF
TRBV9	once	TRBJ2-1	TRBD2	TGTGCCAGCAGCGTAGTGGGACTAGCGAATGAGCAGTTCTTC	CASSVVGLANEQFF
TRBV30	-	TRBJ1-6	-	TGTGCCTGGTGTGGACAGAGCTCCTATAATTCACCCCTCCACTTT	CAWCGQSSYNSPLHF
TRBV11-1	-	TRBJ2-2	TRBD1	TGTGCCAGCCGCACTTCCGGGACAGGGTCGACCGGGGAGCTGTTTTTT	CASRTSGTGSTGELFF
TRBV15	-	TRBJ2-3	TRBD1	TGTGCCACCAGCAGAGCAGGGGGCGAGGTAGATACGCAGTATTTT	CATSRAGGEVDTQYF
TRBV18	-	TRBJ1-6	-	TGTGCCAGCTCACCACAGGGACAAAATTCACCCCTCCACTTT	CASSPQGQNSPLHF
TRBV4-3	few	TRBJ2-1	-	TGCGCCAGCAGCCAGCTGGGGCGGGGGCCTTACAATGAGCAGTTCTTC	CASSQLGRGPYNEQFF
TRBV6-6	few	TRBJ2-5	-	TGTGCCAGCAGTTATCAGGACAGCTACCAAGAGACCCAGTACTTC	CASSYQDSYQETQYF
TRBV5-4	few	TRBJ2-1	TRBD2	TGTGCCAGCAGCTTGGGGGGACTAGCTGGTGAGCAGTTCTTC	CASSLGGLAGEQFF
TRBV7-8	few	TRBJ2-1	-	TGTGCCAGCAGCTCTAATACCCAACAACGAGAGTTCTTC	CASSSNTQQREFF
TRBV5-1	few	TRBJ2-6	TRBD1	TGCGCCAGCAGCTCCGGGACAGGCTCTGGGGCCAACGTCCTGACTTTC	CASSSGTGSGANVLTF
TRBV27	-	TRBJ2-7	TRBD1	TGTGCCTCTGGACAGGACGGGTACGAGCAGTACTTC	CASGQDGYEQYF
TRBV7-8	few	TRBJ1-6	-	TGTGCCAGCAGCTTAGTCCGAGGCCCGGCTCCCTCACCCCTCCACTTT	CASSLVRGPAPSPLHF
TRBV18	-	TRBJ2-7	TRBD1	TGTGCCAGCTCACCCGGACAGGGTGACGGATACGAGCAGTACTTC	CASSPGQGDGYEQYF
TRBV29-1	-	TRBJ2-7	-	TGCAGCGTTTCCTCGAGAAGGGAGTTTTACTTC	CSVSSRREFYF
TRBV2	-	TRBJ1-2	-	TGTGCCAGCAGACAGGGCCGGGACGGTGGCTACACCTTC	CASRQGRDGGYTF
TRBV7-2	few	TRBJ1-4	-	TGTGCCAGCAGCTTTACCAGGGGTCCCAACCAAAAACTGTTTTTT	CASSFTRGPNQKLFF
TRBV10-3	few	TRBJ2-3	-	TGTGCCACCCAAGGTAGCACAGATACGCAGTATTTT	CATQGSTDTQYF
TRBV7-3	-	TRBJ1-1	-	TGTGCCAGCAGCTTTGCAGGACCGGGGACCAACACTGAAGCTTTCTTT	CASSFAGPGTNTEAFF
TRBV7-2	few	TRBJ2-3	-	TGTGCCAGCAGAGCAGGGGCAGATACGCAGTATTTT	CASRAGADTQYF
TRBV13	few	TRBJ2-1	TRBD2	TGTGCCAGCAGCCCCAAGTGGCTAGCGGGGGTTTATGAGCAGTTCTTC	CASSPKWLAGVYEQFF
TRBV2	-	TRBJ1-2	TRBD1	TGTGCCAGCAGGGGGACAGGTAGCTATGGCTACACCTTC	CASRGTGSYGYTF
TRBV9	-	TRBJ1-6	-	TGTGCCAGCAGCGTAGGGGGGGTAGGTCATTCACCCCTCCACTTT	CASSVGGVGHSPLHF